In this sample, the clone carrying this T cell receptor (beta chain) turned up a few times. Being one base from a much bigger clone, this may be a read error. This sample stems from a study of T cells in Graves' hyperthyroidism and ophthalmopathy. Study-wide context: Initial diagnosis, before any treatment, was when peripheral blood was collected.

Clinicians diagnosed patients from clinical symptoms, serum thyroxine and TRAb, thyroid ultrasound and orbital computed tomography. PBMCs were obtained from approximately 10 ml fresh peripheral blood. RNA transcripts gave rise to amplified TCR beta CDR3 regions. The TCR CDR3 first-round RT-PCR relied on the HTBI primer set. TCRdb itself ran the multiplex PCR reads through MiXCR, one entry per CDR3 protein. The table has approximately 530,000 distinct CDR3 sequences, 15% to 20% seen once. The CDR3 spans 15 residues. CDR1 and CDR2 (germline): SGHVS, FQNEAQ. The chain joins TRBV7-8 to TRBJ2-2, with D perhaps given as TRBD1 or TRBD2 (5 bases each). This TCR was sampled from a man aged 35-49 years with Graves' ophthalmopathy. Sequences were obtained from blood. CDR3 region: CASSLTELSTGELLF. The CDR3 DNA follows: TGTGCCAGCAGCTTGACAGAGCTGTCCACCGGGGAGCTGCTTTTT.